This is a list of T cell receptor beta chains from one sample in a study of blood T cell repertoires in COVID-19. Sequencing used immunoSEQ multiplex PCR; TCRdb keeps in-frame clones, though not all of them. The table lists about 250,000 clones, 81% of them singletons, with approximately 8% in the top ten. The specimen was peripheral blood. These receptors came from a woman older than 75 with acute or convalescent COVID-19. The CDR3 runs from the conserved cysteine through the conserved F or W. The listing skips clone size in some rows; elsewhere it reads once, few, many or a size class.

>TRBJ1-2|.|TRBV29-1
CSVGDRGSNYGYTF
>TRBJ2-5|.|TRBV5-1
CASSWDNPETQYF
>TRBJ2-2|.|TRBV6-5
CASSHPRGGVGELFF
>TRBJ1-2|.|TRBV7-2
CASSSTWTGGYTF
>TRBJ2-2|once|TRBV24-1
CATSVSQGDTGELFF
>TRBJ2-5|.|TRBV2
CASSGLAGGTYQETQYF
>TRBJ2-6|.|TRBV5-4
CASSLGRDRTSGANVLTF
>TRBJ2-1|.|TRBV5-1
CASSLAAGPGNNEQFF
>TRBJ1-3|once|TRBV10-3
CAISEVTGTPPAGNTIYF
>TRBJ2-2|.|TRBV19
CASSEQRNTGELFF
>TRBJ1-4|.|TRBV5-8
CASSLQLAGAEKLFF
>TRBJ2-2|.|TRBV7-8
CASSGSLGELFF
>TRBJ2-1|.|TRBV7-2
CASSHRLVSYNEQFF
>TRBJ2-2|.|TRBV5-5
CASSVGPGGPTGELFF
>TRBJ2-7|.|TRBV27
CASSRLAPSYEQYF
>TRBJ1-2|.|TRBV3-1/TRBV3-2
CASSPRSGYGYTF
>TRBJ2-5|.|TRBV7-9
CASRDRGWEETQYF
>TRBJ2-1|.|TRBV7-3
CASSRTGATYNEQFF
>TRBJ1-5|.|TRBV10-3
CAISESQGGRGNQPQHF
>TRBJ2-3|once|TRBV12-2
CASRSGLEWSTDTQYF
>TRBJ2-2|.|TRBV5-1
CASSPLGELFF
>TRBJ2-3|.|TRBV2
CASSPLGRGGSGTDTQYF
>TRBJ1-6|.|TRBV18
CASSPSGQGWDSPLHF
>TRBJ2-3|.|TRBV11-2
CASSPWTNTDTQYF
>TRBJ2-1|.|TRBV7-8
CASSLQLVSYNEQFF
>TRBJ2-3|.|TRBV11-2
CASSLGTATDTQYF
>TRBJ1-6|.|TRBV19
CASSIHGARNSPLHF
>TRBJ1-6|few|TRBV3-1/TRBV3-2
CASSRWGDPLTPLHF
>TRBJ1-5|.|TRBV28
CASNNGGNQPQHF
>TRBJ2-1|.|TRBV27
CASSFLSGSYRNEQFF
>TRBJ2-1|.|TRBV19
CASSLSGGTHNEQFF
>TRBJ1-4|.|TRBV5-1
CASSLVGSNEKLFF
>TRBJ2-5|.|TRBV5-1
CASSLEQGLAGGETQYF
>TRBJ2-7|.|TRBV27
CASSFVGGFSYEQYF
>TRBJ1-4|.|TRBV4-1
CASSQGAPLSSATNEKLFF
>TRBJ2-1|.|TRBV14
CASSQAIAGESEQFF
>TRBJ2-7|once|TRBV7-9
CASSLAGGSSYEQYF
>TRBJ1-2|.|TRBV3-1/TRBV3-2
CASSQGQGAAYGYTF
>TRBJ1-1|once|TRBV28
CASSSSGTAGSSEAFF
>TRBJ1-6|.|TRBV3-1/TRBV3-2
CASSRIDRDSPLHF
>TRBJ2-3|once|TRBV6-5
CASSYSGQGTDTQYF
>TRBJ1-4|few|TRBV12-3/TRBV12-4
CASSTREKGELFF
>TRBJ2-1|.|TRBV6-2/TRBV6-3
CASSYERDWGNEQFF
>TRBJ2-1|once|TRBV18
CASSPPGGAGVNEQFF
>TRBJ2-1|.|TRBV11-2
CASIYLREQFF
>TRBJ1-4|.|TRBV2
CASRATLPGQGDEKLFF
>TRBJ2-7|.|TRBV5-6
CASSFRTGTYEQYF
>TRBJ1-4|.|TRBV3-1/TRBV3-2
CASSLSGINEKLFF
>TRBJ1-1|.|TRBV7-6
CASSLFAGGGNTEAFF
>TRBJ1-1|once|TRBV5-6
CASSLGQGLRNTEAFF
>TRBJ1-6|.|TRBV3-1/TRBV3-2
CASSQSEGPYNSPLHF
>TRBJ1-6|once|TRBV12-3/TRBV12-4
CASSTGWNSPLHF
>TRBJ2-1|.|TRBV7-9
CASSDSGSSYNEQFF
>TRBJ2-5|.|TRBV7-9
CASSSFKPDRAQETQYF
>TRBJ2-5|few|TRBV30
CAWSGDREETQYF
>TRBJ2-1|few|TRBV11-3
CASSLAGGHSSYNEQFF